The clone carrying this T cell receptor (beta chain) showed up just a few times. The target antigen is unknown. The sample comes from a study of response to subunit inactivated influenza vaccine. The CDR3 has 15 residues. V shed 2 bases and J shed 0 bases, with 7 bases lying between them. TCRdb re-called the RT-PCR reads through MiXCR, storing one row per CDR3 protein. Here the sample spans 530,000 or so distinct CDR3 sequences, 14% being singletons. Study-wide results and caveats: Authors suggested that a seasonal influenza vaccination recruits few new T cells each time.

The receptor comes from a man aged 50-59 years who received an inactivated influenza vaccine. This chain uses TRBV12-3 or TRBV12-4 with TRBJ1-4; D gene unclear. Sequencing used PBMCs from blood, obtained about 12 days after vaccination. In DNA form, the CDR3 reads TGTGCCAGCAGTTTATTAACCGCAACTAATGAAAAACTGTTTTTT. Translation: CASSLLTATNEKLFF.